These 25 T cell receptor beta chains were all obtained from the same sample, sequenced in a study of control samples from healthy donors and cancer patients. Measured with immunoSEQ multiplex PCR; TCRdb has only the in-frame clones, and not every one. The top ten clones hold under 2.5% of a sample with 150,000 to 180,000 clones, about 93% of them seen once. Sequencing was done on a sample of blood. These receptors all come from a man in his forties or fifties in good health.

The chain combines TRBV2 with TRBJ2-1, with 9 bases that match TRBD2. J was trimmed by 8 bases and V by 8 bases; bases with no gene match: 10. The CDR3 is made up of 14 amino acids. The V gene's germline CDR1 is SNHLY and CDR2 FYNNEI. The CDR3 region has the DNA TGTGCCAGCGATCTCCTAGCGGGATCCCATGAGCAGTTCTTC. This encodes CASDLLAGSHEQFF. Full variable domain (rest looked up from reference TRBV2 and TRBJ2-1): EPEVTQTPSHQVTQMGQEVILRCVPISNHLYFYWYRQILGQKVEFLVSFYNNEISEKSEIFDDQFSVERPDGSNFTLKIRSTKLEDSAMYFCASDLLAGSHEQFFGPGTRLTVL.

The rearrangement uses TRBV19 and TRBJ2-7; 14 bases match TRBD2. The J segment lost 1 base and the V segment lost 5 bases, leaving 10 bases of the junction unmatched. The germline V gene has CDR1 LNHDA and CDR2 SQIVND (reference sequence). The CDR3 loop spans 18 amino acids. The CDR3 sequence: CASSGRGGTSGSSYEQYF. CDR3 coding DNA: TGTGCCAGTAGTGGGCGTGGAGGGACTAGCGGGAGTTCCTACGAGCAGTACTTC.

The V call is TRBV10-1, the J call TRBJ2-5; D is possibly TRBD2 (6 bases). Trimming stripped 6 bases from V and 4 bases from J, with 9 bases between. Germline V gives CDR1 WNHNN, CDR2 SYGVQD (reference sequence). The CDR3 is 12 residues long. CDR3 in amino acids: CASSAGGETQYF. Here the CDR3 DNA reads TGCGCCAGCAGCGCCGGGGGAGAGACCCAGTACTTC.

The gene calls are TRBV6-4 and TRBJ1-2, with D perhaps TRBD1 (6 bases). Between the trimmed V and J ends, which lost 6 bases and 5 bases, there was a span of 10 bases. CDR1 and CDR2 from the germline V gene are MRHNA and SNTAGT. The CDR3 is made up of 12 amino acids. DNA of the CDR3: TGTGCCAGCAGCCGAGGGGGGTATGGCTACACCTTC. This sequence encodes CASSRGGYGYTF.

This chain joins TRBV7-9 and TRBJ2-5; D possibly corresponds to TRBD1 (5 bases). V was trimmed by 4 bases and J by 4 bases, leaving 10 bases between them. The germline V gene has CDR1 SEHNR and CDR2 FQNEAQ (reference sequence). The CDR3 length is 13 residues. CDR3 sequence: CASSYAGSETQYF. CDR3 sequence (DNA): TGTGCCAGCAGCTACGCAGGGTCAGAGACCCAGTACTTC.

The chain employs TRBV28 and TRBJ1-2, with D tentatively TRBD1 (6 bases). Germline lookup yields CDR1 MDHEN and CDR2 SYDVKM. The V end lost 3 bases, the J end lost 0 bases, and 20 bases lay between the germline ends. The CDR3 has 18 amino acids. CDR3 sequence: CASSFRGLVGPANYGYTF. CDR3 coding DNA: TGTGCCAGCAGTTTTCGGGGGCTCGTCGGACCCGCTAACTATGGCTACACCTTC.

The chain combines TRBV7-9 with TRBJ1-5; unclear D gene. The CDR3 loop spans 14 amino acids. The ends were cut back, 1 base at V and 3 bases at J, with 7 bases in the middle. CDR1 SEHNR and CDR2 FQNEAQ come from the germline V gene (reference sequence). CDR3 coding DNA: TGTGCCAGCAGCTTAGAAGGACTCAATCAGCCCCAGCATTTT. It translates to CASSLEGLNQPQHF.

This chain connects TRBV19 to TRBJ2-5; 10 bases align to TRBD1. The CDR3 is made up of 17 amino acids. V was pared by 5 bases and J by 0 bases, with 9 bases of the junction left unmatched. CDR1 is LNHDA, CDR2 SQIVND, per germline (reference sequence). DNA of the CDR3: TGTGCCAGTAGTCCCAGGGACAGGGGCACGTACCAAGAGACCCAGTACTTC. Translating it yields CASSPRDRGTYQETQYF.

V usage is TRBV12-5 and J usage is TRBJ1-2; no firm D call. This CDR3 contains 12 residues. Germline V gene data show CDR1 as LGHNT and CDR2 as FRNRAP. Trimming stripped 2 bases from V and 10 bases from J, with 11 bases between. The CDR3 loop reads CASGLYSSNYTF. The CDR3 DNA is TGTGCTAGTGGTTTGTACAGTTCCAACTACACCTTC.

This chain joins TRBV18 and TRBJ1-1; D uncertain. CDR1 is KGHSH, CDR2 LQKENI, per germline. This CDR3 contains 15 residues. The ends were cut back, 1 base at V and 5 bases at J, with 14 bases in the middle. CDR3 bases: TGTGCCAGCTCACCACGGGTGGATCTAAGGACTGAAGCTTTCTTT. This gives the protein CASSPRVDLRTEAFF.

The chain employs TRBV28 and TRBJ2-1; 8 nucleotides align to TRBD2. CDR1 and CDR2 (germline): MDHEN, SYDVKM. V shed 8 bases, J shed 4 bases, and the junction held 4 bases outside the gene matches. The CDR3 has 13 amino acids. CDR3 coding DNA: TGTGCCAGCCTAGCGGGCCTATACAATGAGCAGTTCTTC. Amino acid sequence: CASLAGLYNEQFF.

The V call is TRBV24-1, the J call TRBJ2-5; 8 nucleotides align to TRBD2. Germline values: CDR1 KGHDR, CDR2 SFDVKD. This CDR3 is built from 16 residues. J lost 1 base, V lost 3 bases, and 6 bases had no gene match. This CDR3 is CATSDTIAGSQETQYF. The CDR3 DNA sequence: TGTGCCACCAGTGATACCATAGCGGGGAGCCAAGAGACCCAGTACTTC.

The chain is built from TRBV19 and TRBJ1-5, with 9 bases identical to TRBD1. CDR1 LNHDA and CDR2 SQIVND come from the germline V gene (reference sequence). V was clipped by 7 bases and J by 0 bases; unmatched bases: 7. CDR3 size: 16 residues. The chain's CDR3 is CASTLTGGYSNQPQHF. CDR3 nucleotide sequence: TGTGCCAGTACCCTGACAGGGGGTTATAGCAATCAGCCCCAGCATTTT.

The V and J genes are TRBV5-1 and TRBJ2-5; tentatively, D is TRBD1 (7 bases). V gave up 0 bases and J gave up 3 bases, with 12 bases separating them. CDR1 and CDR2 from the germline V gene are SGHRS and YFSETQ. CDR3 size: 15 residues. The CDR3 nucleotides read TGCGCCAGCAGCTTGGCCAGGGGGGCAGAAGAGACCCAGTACTTC. As protein: CASSLARGAEETQYF.

The CDR3 nucleotides are TGTGCCAGCAGCCGCTCAGGGGGCCCTGAAGCTTTCTTT. It codes for CASSRSGGPEAFF. This chain joins TRBV3-1 (or the pseudogene TRBV3-2) and TRBJ1-1; the match to TRBD1 covers 8 bases. V lost 4 bases and J lost 6; bases outside the gene matches: 4. The germline V gene encodes CDR1 LGHDT and CDR2 YNNKEL (reference sequence). The CDR3 sequence is 13 residues long.

V is TRBV6-5 and J is TRBJ1-2; D may be TRBD1 (6 bases). Germline CDR1 is MNHEY and CDR2 is SVGAGI. There are 11 residues in the CDR3. V was clipped by 9 bases and J by 4 bases, with 9 bases between them. CDR3 bases: TGTGCCAGTACAGGGTTCTATGGCTACACCTTC. Translated: CASTGFYGYTF.

The gene calls are TRBV13 and TRBJ1-4, with TRBD1 matching over 7 bases. The CDR3 covers 14 residues. Per germline, CDR1 PRHDT and CDR2 FYEKMQ (reference sequence). V lost 3 bases to trimming and J lost 6 bases; unmatched junction nucleotides: 4. CDR3 DNA sequence: TGTGCCAGCAGCTTCAGGGGGTCTGATGAAAAACTGTTTTTT. Protein sequence: CASSFRGSDEKLFF.

The DNA of the CDR3 is TGCGCCAGCAGTGAGGCCGGGACTAGCGGTAACACAGATACGCAGTATTTT. Its protein is CASSEAGTSGNTDTQYF. The V call is TRBV10-2, the J call TRBJ2-3; 11 bases map to TRBD2. CDR3 size: 17 residues. Trimming removed 2 bases from V and 2 bases from J; junction bases left unmatched: 6. Germline CDR1 WSHSY, CDR2 SAAADI.

V and J are TRBV15 and TRBJ1-2; D remains ambiguous. Per the germline V gene, CDR1 is LNHNV and CDR2 is YYDKDF (reference sequence). V dropped 1 base and J dropped 8 bases, with 11 bases sitting between them. The CDR3 is 13 amino acids. The CDR3 nucleotides read TGTGCCACCAGCAGAGCTCCTAGGGAAGGCTACACCTTC. Protein product: CATSRAPREGYTF.

The count of this clone is one. V gene TRBV19 combines with J gene TRBJ2-1, with a possible D match to TRBD1 (6 bases). Germline loops: CDR1 LNHDA, CDR2 SQIVND (reference sequence). The CDR3 spans 15 residues. Trimming took off 3 bases at V and 6 bases at J, with 15 bases between the two ends. The CDR3 region is CASSMGALRINEQFF. The CDR3 DNA sequence: TGTGCCAGTAGTATGGGGGCCCTCCGAATCAATGAGCAGTTCTTC.

The chain joins TRBV19 to TRBJ1-2, with TRBD1 identical over 9 bases. V lost 4 bases, J lost 2 bases, and 8 bases stayed unmatched. Germline V gives CDR1 LNHDA, CDR2 SQIVND (reference sequence). This CDR3 comprises 16 residues. CDR3: CASSTRTGAENYGYTF. The CDR3 bases are TGTGCCAGTAGTACCCGGACAGGGGCGGAAAACTATGGCTACACCTTC.

This chain links TRBV24-1 with TRBJ2-7; no clear D gene. This CDR3 spans 11 amino acids. In germline, CDR1 is KGHDR, CDR2 SFDVKD. Trimming cost V 0 bases and J 7 bases, with 3 bases left between them. The CDR3 protein is CATSDLIEQYF. DNA for the CDR3: TGTGCCACCAGTGATTTGATTGAGCAGTACTTC.

The V gene is TRBV18, the J gene TRBJ1-1, with D possibly being TRBD1 (6 bases). Looked up from germline, CDR1 is KGHSH and CDR2 is LQKENI. This CDR3 region has 15 residues. The ends were cut back, 6 bases at V and 2 bases at J, with 16 bases in the middle. The CDR3 DNA follows: TGTGCCAGCTCCCCCGGACAGATCGAAAACACTGAAGCTTTCTTT. As protein: CASSPGQIENTEAFF.

The chain employs TRBV7-8 and TRBJ2-3; weak D call: TRBD2 (6 bases). Germline loops: CDR1 SGHVS, CDR2 FQNEAQ. CDR3 length equals 18 residues. V lost 2 bases, J lost 3 bases, and 21 bases lay in between. In DNA form, the CDR3 reads TGTGCCAGCAGCTTAAGTCCGCAGGGACTGCTTAATACAGATACGCAGTATTTT. Amino acid sequence: CASSLSPQGLLNTDTQYF.

V is TRBV19 and J is TRBJ2-7; D remains unclear. Germline CDR1 is LNHDA and CDR2 is SQIVND (reference sequence). V was pared by 4 bases and J by 3 bases, with 16 bases between. CDR3 length: 15 amino acids. For the CDR3, the DNA is TGTGCCAGTAGTAGATCCCGGGCCGCAGACTACGAGCAGTACTTC. Amino acids: CASSRSRAADYEQYF.